The 25 T cell receptor beta chains below were found in one sample sequenced in a study of read filtering for tumor transcriptome and immune sequencing. From 300 to 400 ng of RNA, a library with molecular barcoded alpha/delta and beta/gamma adaptors was made. Each CDR3 protein gets one entry after TCRdb re-called the reads with MiXCR. The sample lists about 40,000 distinct CDR3 sequences, approximately 13% seen once, with 25% to 35% in the top ten. Sequenced material: a population of CD138-negative cells sorted from bone marrow. These receptors originate from a donor at least 40 years old with multiple myeloma.

This clonotype occurred a few times. J is TRBJ2-7 and V is TRBV2; D is perhaps TRBD2 (5 bases). The germline gives CDR1 SNHLY, CDR2 FYNNEI. The CDR3 extends over 13 amino acids. Trimming removed 8 bases from V and 0 bases from J, with 11 bases in between. The CDR3 is CASESGYSYEQYF. CDR3 coding DNA: TGTGCCAGCGAGAGCGGATACTCCTACGAGCAGTACTTC.

This clonotype has ten or more counts. This rearrangement joins TRBV7-2 to TRBJ1-3; D is ambiguous. V was cut by 8 bases and J by 3 bases, with 17 bases left in between. Germline CDR1 SGHTA, CDR2 FQGNSA. CDR3 length: 15 residues. The CDR3 DNA reads TGTGCCAGCTCCTTTGAGGGCAGCTTTGGAAACACCATATATTTT. This gives the protein CASSFEGSFGNTIYF.

This chain links TRBV20-1 with TRBJ1-1, with a possible D match to TRBD1 (5 bases). Trimming took off 5 bases at V and 6 bases at J, with 13 bases between the two ends. The CDR3 is 12 amino acids. The germline CDR1 and CDR2 sequences are DFQATT and SNEGSKA (reference sequence). The CDR3 nucleotides read TGCAGTGCTTATAGACCGGGGGCTGAAGCTTTCTTT. Translation gives CSAYRPGAEAFF.

Many counts were recorded for this clonotype. The chain employs TRBV20-1 and TRBJ2-7; D may be TRBD2 (7 bases). The CDR3 covers 15 residues. The V and J ends lost 0 bases and 7 bases respectively, with 19 bases between them. The germline gives CDR1 DFQATT, CDR2 SNEGSKA (reference sequence). The CDR3 loop is CSARDLAGARREQYF. The CDR3 coding sequence is TGCAGTGCTAGAGATTTGGCGGGGGCGCGAAGGGAGCAGTACTTC.

This clonotype was observed a handful of times. The chain employs TRBV15 and TRBJ2-3, with TRBD1 as a possible D gene (6 bases). Germline lookup yields CDR1 LNHNV and CDR2 YYDKDF (reference sequence). The CDR3 contains 15 residues. The V gene lost 0 bases and the J gene lost 2 bases, with 9 bases spanning the gap. CDR3 sequence reads: CATSRDWGPTDTQYF. For the CDR3, the DNA is TGTGCCACCAGCAGAGATTGGGGGCCCACAGATACGCAGTATTTT.

This clonotype was counted ten times or more. The chain links TRBV7-9 to TRBJ2-1; 8 positions agree with TRBD2. This CDR3 is built from 14 residues. Losses at the gene ends were 11 bases for V and 0 bases for J; bases not matched to a gene: 6. Germline V gene lookup returns CDR1 SEHNR and CDR2 FQNEAQ (reference sequence). The chain's CDR3 is CAAPGTSSYNEQFF. The CDR3 region has the DNA TGTGCCGCCCCCGGGACTAGCTCCTACAATGAGCAGTTCTTC.

The CDR3 DNA reads TGTGCCAGCAGGAGGAGACTTGCGGGGGGCCGAAATGAGCAGTTCTTC. Its translation: CASRRRLAGGRNEQFF. This rearrangement joins TRBV6-5 to TRBJ2-1, with 8 bases matching TRBD2. Losses at the gene ends were 6 bases for V and 7 bases for J; bases not matched to a gene: 14. This CDR3 has 16 amino acids. CDR1 is MNHEY and CDR2 is SVGAGI in the germline V gene.

The chain couples TRBV5-1 to TRBJ2-1; the D is unclear. Per the germline V gene, CDR1 is SGHRS and CDR2 is YFSETQ. V lost 4 bases and J 6 bases, leaving 14 bases between the germline ends. This CDR3 is built from 14 residues. The CDR3 loop is CASSTPFSSNEQFF. CDR3 nucleotide sequence: TGCGCCAGCAGCACCCCCTTCTCAAGCAATGAGCAGTTCTTC.

This clonotype has ten or more counts. The chain recombines TRBV20-1 with TRBJ1-1; D not certain. The germline V gene has CDR1 DFQATT and CDR2 SNEGSKA (reference sequence). Trimming removed 6 bases at V and 0 bases at J, with 17 bases between. The CDR3 totals 15 residues. The CDR3 loop reads CSARRGVAMNTEAFF. CDR3 bases: TGCAGTGCCCGGCGGGGAGTAGCTATGAACACTGAAGCTTTCTTT.

Concerning this clonotype: A much larger clone lies one base from this, so it may be a read error. The CDR3 region is CASSTGLLPGGLFF. The CDR3 DNA sequence: TGTGCCAGCAGTACAGGACTCCTGCCCGGGGGGCTGTTTTTT. This sequence joins TRBV27 and TRBJ2-2; D is perhaps TRBD2 (6 bases). The CDR3 sequence is 14 residues long. Germline lookup yields CDR1 MNHEY and CDR2 SMNVEV (reference sequence).

As regards this clonotype: Likely a read error: the CDR3 ends without its conserved phenylalanine or tryptophan. The rearrangement links TRBV5-1 to TRBJ2-3; 10 bases are shared with TRBD2. Germline values: CDR1 SGHRS, CDR2 YFSETQ. Losses at the gene ends were 4 bases for V and 8 bases for J; bases not matched to a gene: 10. CDR3 length equals 15 residues. In nucleotides, the CDR3 is TGCGCCAGCAGCCGGAGGACTAGCGGAGAAACTACGCAGTATCTT. Its protein product is CASSRRTSGETTQYL.

This clonotype was observed many times. The V and J genes are TRBV20-1 and TRBJ1-5, with 7 bases matching TRBD1. The J segment lost 6 bases and the V segment lost 3 bases, leaving 5 bases of the junction unmatched. The CDR3 covers 13 residues. Germline CDR1 DFQATT, CDR2 SNEGSKA (reference sequence). The CDR3 DNA is TGCAGTGCTAGTGGGACAGAGAGTCAGCCCCAGCATTTT. Protein: CSASGTESQPQHF.

For this clonotype: The CDR3 ends on some other residue instead of the conserved phenylalanine or tryptophan, so this is likely a read error. The rearrangement joins TRBV27 to TRBJ2-1; D not resolved. V was shortened by 5 bases and J by 7 bases, with 9 bases between the two germline ends. The germline V gene has CDR1 MNHEY and CDR2 SMNVEV (reference sequence). The CDR3 has 12 amino acids. The CDR3 here is CASSPRSNEQFL. CDR3 DNA: TGTGCCAGCAGTCCCCGTTCGAATGAGCAGTTCCTC.

This clonotype was seen at least ten times. The chain employs TRBV6-5 and TRBJ2-5; 9 bases line up with TRBD2. The germline V gene has CDR1 MNHEY and CDR2 SVGAGI. There are 15 residues in the CDR3. The V gene end was trimmed by 5 bases and the J gene end by 5 bases; junction bases not matched to a gene: 9. The CDR3 DNA sequence: TGTGCCAGCAGTCTGATAGCGGGAGCGCGGGAGACCCAGTACTTC. Its protein is CASSLIAGARETQYF.

This clonotype was detected a few times. This likely reflects a read error, since a far larger clone is one base away. V and J are TRBV2 and TRBJ2-7, with D uncertain. The J call is in doubt because the DNA end fits TRBJ2-5 better. Looked up from germline, CDR1 is SNHLY and CDR2 is FYNNEI. This CDR3 comprises 13 residues. The CDR3 sequence: CASSVSHQETQYF. DNA for the CDR3: TGTGCCAGCAGTGTCAGTCACCAAGAGACCCAGTACTTC.

This clonotype was observed many times. This chain connects TRBV6-2 or TRBV6-3 to TRBJ2-5; D might be TRBD1 or TRBD2, each matching 5 bases. V dropped 6 bases and J dropped 5 bases, with 19 bases sitting between them. Germline CDR1 reads MNHEY; CDR2 reads SVGEGT. There are 15 residues in the CDR3. The CDR3 coding sequence is TGTGCCAGCAGCAGGGCCGGGACGCTGGGGGAGACCCAGTACTTC. Translation: CASSRAGTLGETQYF.

The sample holds a few counts of this clonotype. It may be a read error: a sequence one base away is much more abundant. The V and J genes are TRBV18 and TRBJ2-1; no firm D call. Trimming cost V 4 bases and J 0 bases, with 10 bases left between them. The CDR3 spans 15 residues. Looked up from germline, CDR1 is KGHSH and CDR2 is LQKENI. The CDR3 DNA follows: TGTGCCAGCTCACTGGGCGTCAACTCCTACAATGAGCAGTTCTTC. Its protein product is CASSLGVNSYNEQFF.

Worth noting for this clonotype: This may come from a read error, since a much larger clone is one base off. The chain links TRBV4-1 to TRBJ2-1; 10 bases are shared with TRBD2. Germline V CDR1 and CDR2: MGHRA, YSYEKL. The CDR3 runs to 15 residues. The CDR3 nucleotides read TGCGCCAGCAGCCTGGCTAGCGGGAGCTGGAATGAGCAGCTCTTC. Protein: CASSLASGSWNEQLF.

This clonotype was observed a handful of times. The chain uses TRBV28 and TRBJ2-5, with D perhaps given as TRBD1 or TRBD2 (5 bases each). Germline V gene data show CDR1 as MDHEN and CDR2 as SYDVKM. The ends were cut back, 3 bases at V and 0 bases at J, with 14 bases in the middle. The CDR3 loop spans 16 amino acids. This CDR3 is CASSFLGDPHQETQYF. DNA for the CDR3: TGTGCCAGCAGTTTCCTGGGGGATCCCCACCAAGAGACCCAGTACTTC.

There are a few counts of this clonotype. The rearrangement joins TRBV5-1 to TRBJ2-5; D not certain. This CDR3 has 14 residues. CDR1 SGHRS and CDR2 YFSETQ come from the germline V gene. V was cut by 2 bases and J by 1 base, with 9 bases left in between. The CDR3 sequence: CASSLRAAQETQYF. The CDR3 DNA reads TGCGCCAGCAGCTTACGTGCAGCCCAAGAGACCCAGTACTTC.

V is TRBV7-9 and J is TRBJ2-1; D is possibly TRBD1 (6 bases). Germline V lookup: CDR1 SEHNR, CDR2 FQNEAQ (reference sequence). The germline V and J ends were trimmed by 6 bases and 4 bases, with 16 bases remaining between them. The CDR3 loop spans 15 amino acids. In nucleotides, the CDR3 is TGTGCCAGCAGAACAGGGCGTGGGGTTTACAATGAGCAGTTCTTC. It codes for CASRTGRGVYNEQFF.

This clonotype was detected many times. The chain uses TRBV6-1 and TRBJ2-2; no clear D gene. CDR3 size: 14 residues. Trimming removed 2 bases from V and 8 bases from J, with 12 bases in between. The germline CDR1 and CDR2 sequences are MNHNS and SASEGT. For the CDR3, the DNA is TGTGCCAGCAGTGAATTAAACTTAGCAGGGGAGCTGTTTTTT. Its translation: CASSELNLAGELFF.

This rearrangement joins TRBV29-1 to TRBJ2-7; TRBD2 agrees at 11 bases. CDR3 length equals 16 residues. V lost 3 bases to trimming and J lost 2 bases; unmatched junction nucleotides: 9. Germline V CDR1 and CDR2: SQVTM, ANQGSEA. The CDR3 loop is CSVEGALAGDPYEQYF. The CDR3 DNA reads TGCAGCGTTGAGGGGGCACTAGCGGGAGACCCCTACGAGCAGTACTTC.

In its sample, this clonotype was seen a few times. The chain recombines TRBV7-9 with TRBJ1-1; D gene unclear. V lost 6 bases to trimming and J lost 7 bases, with 9 bases between them. The CDR3 loop spans 11 amino acids. Germline CDR1 reads SEHNR; CDR2 reads FQNEAQ (reference sequence). The CDR3 here is CASSPAFEAFF. In DNA form, the CDR3 reads TGTGCCAGCAGTCCAGCCTTTGAAGCTTTCTTT.

CDR3 residues: CSVGTYGANVLTF. In nucleotides, the CDR3 is TGCAGCGTTGGGACATACGGGGCCAACGTCCTGACTTTC. The chain employs TRBV29-1 and TRBJ2-6, with TRBD1 as a possible D gene (5 bases). The germline CDR1 and CDR2 sequences are SQVTM and ANQGSEA. The CDR3 length is 13 residues. V gave up 4 bases and J gave up 4 bases, with 8 bases separating them.